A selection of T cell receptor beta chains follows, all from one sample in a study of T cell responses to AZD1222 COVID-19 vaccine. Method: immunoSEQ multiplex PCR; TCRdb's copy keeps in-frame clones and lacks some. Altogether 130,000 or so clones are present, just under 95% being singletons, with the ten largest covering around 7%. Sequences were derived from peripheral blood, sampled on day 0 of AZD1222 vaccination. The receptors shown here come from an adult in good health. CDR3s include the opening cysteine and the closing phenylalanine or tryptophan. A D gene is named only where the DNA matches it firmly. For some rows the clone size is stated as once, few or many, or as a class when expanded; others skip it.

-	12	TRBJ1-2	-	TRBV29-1	CSVRDTNYGYTF	TGCAGCGTTAGGGATACCAACTATGGCTACACCTTC
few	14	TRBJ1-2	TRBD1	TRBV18	CASSPETGGYGYTF	TGTGCCAGCTCACCGGAGACAGGGGGCTATGGCTACACCTTC
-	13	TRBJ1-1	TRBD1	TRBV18	CASSTGENTEAFF	TGTGCCAGCTCGACAGGGGAGAACACTGAAGCTTTCTTT
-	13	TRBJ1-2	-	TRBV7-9	CASSSPGSYGYTF	TGTGCCAGCAGCTCACCGGGGTCCTATGGCTACACCTTC
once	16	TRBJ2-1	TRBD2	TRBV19	CASSTRTSGVGNEQFF	TGTGCCAGTAGTACCCGGACTAGCGGGGTTGGAAATGAGCAGTTCTTC
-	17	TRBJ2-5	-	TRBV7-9	CASRTGIVASMGETQYF	TGTGCCAGCAGGACCGGGATTGTTGCCTCCATGGGGGAGACCCAGTACTTC
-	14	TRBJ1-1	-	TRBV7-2	CASSFRTVNTEAFF	TGTGCCAGCAGCTTCCGGACAGTGAACACTGAAGCTTTCTTT
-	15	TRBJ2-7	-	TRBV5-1	CASRVDGPNTYEQYF	TGCGCCAGCAGAGTGGACGGACCAAATACCTACGAGCAGTACTTC
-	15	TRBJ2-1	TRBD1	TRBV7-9	CASSLRQGADNEQFF	TGTGCCAGCAGCTTACGACAGGGGGCGGACAATGAGCAGTTCTTC
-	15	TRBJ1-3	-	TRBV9	CASSVAWGTGNTIYF	TGTGCCAGCAGCGTAGCTTGGGGGACTGGAAACACCATATATTTT
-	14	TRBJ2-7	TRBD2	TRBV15	CATSRVGGSDEQYF	TGTGCCACCAGCAGAGTAGGCGGGAGCGACGAGCAGTACTTC
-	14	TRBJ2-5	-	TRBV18	CASSPIQGEETQYF	TGTGCCAGCTCACCAATACAAGGGGAAGAGACCCAGTACTTC
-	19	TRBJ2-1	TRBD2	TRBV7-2	CASSTPGLAGPSSYNEQFF	TGTGCCAGCAGCACACCGGGACTAGCGGGACCCAGCTCCTACAATGAGCAGTTCTTC
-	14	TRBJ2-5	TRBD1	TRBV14	CASSPTGVRETQYF	TGTGCCAGCAGCCCGACAGGGGTTCGAGAGACCCAGTACTTC
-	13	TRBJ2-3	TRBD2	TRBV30	CAWTSGATDTQYF	TGTGCCTGGACTAGCGGAGCCACAGATACGCAGTATTTT
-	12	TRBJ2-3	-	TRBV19	CASSIGDNTQYF	TGTGCCAGTAGTATAGGGGATAATACGCAGTATTTT
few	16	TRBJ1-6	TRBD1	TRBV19	CASSPQGLQGNSPLHF	TGTGCCAGTAGCCCACAGGGGTTGCAGGGAAATTCACCCCTCCACTTT
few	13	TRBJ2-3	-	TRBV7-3	CASSLTSGDTQYF	TGTGCCAGCAGCTTAACGTCCGGAGATACGCAGTATTTT
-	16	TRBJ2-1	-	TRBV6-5	CASSYHKRASYNEQFF	TGTGCCAGCAGTTATCACAAGCGGGCCTCCTACAATGAGCAGTTCTTC
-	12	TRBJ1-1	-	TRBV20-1	CSASSGGGEAFF	TGCAGTGCTAGTTCTGGGGGTGGTGAAGCTTTCTTT
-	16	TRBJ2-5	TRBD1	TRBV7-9	CASSSSGQGVLETQYF	TGTGCCAGCAGCTCTTCCGGACAGGGTGTTTTAGAGACCCAGTACTTC
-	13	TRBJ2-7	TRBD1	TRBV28	CATITGGVNEQYF	TGTGCCACCATAACAGGGGGTGTCAACGAGCAGTACTTC
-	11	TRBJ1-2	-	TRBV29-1	CSVMGNYGYTF	TGCAGCGTAATGGGTAACTATGGCTACACCTTC
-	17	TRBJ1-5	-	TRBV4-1	CASSHVDIFDGNQPQHF	TGCGCCAGCAGCCATGTGGACATTTTCGATGGCAATCAGCCCCAGCATTTT
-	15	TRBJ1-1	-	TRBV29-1	CSVEDFGGRDTEAFF	TGCAGCGTTGAAGATTTTGGGGGCAGGGACACTGAAGCTTTCTTT
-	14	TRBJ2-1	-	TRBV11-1	CASSHPSSGTEQFF	TGTGCCAGCAGCCACCCCAGTTCGGGTACTGAGCAGTTCTTC